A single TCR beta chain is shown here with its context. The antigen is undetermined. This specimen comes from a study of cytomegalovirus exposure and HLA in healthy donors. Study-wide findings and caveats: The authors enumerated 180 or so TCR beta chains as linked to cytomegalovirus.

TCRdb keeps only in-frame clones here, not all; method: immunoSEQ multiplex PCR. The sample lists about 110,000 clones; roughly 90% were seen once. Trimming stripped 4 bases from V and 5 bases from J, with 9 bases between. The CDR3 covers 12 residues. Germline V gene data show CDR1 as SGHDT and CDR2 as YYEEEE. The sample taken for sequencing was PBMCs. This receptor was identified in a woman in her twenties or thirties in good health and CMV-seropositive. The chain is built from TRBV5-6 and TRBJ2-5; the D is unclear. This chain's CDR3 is CASSVGLETQYF. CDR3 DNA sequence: TGTGCCAGCAGCGTGGGTCTCGAGACCCAGTACTTC.